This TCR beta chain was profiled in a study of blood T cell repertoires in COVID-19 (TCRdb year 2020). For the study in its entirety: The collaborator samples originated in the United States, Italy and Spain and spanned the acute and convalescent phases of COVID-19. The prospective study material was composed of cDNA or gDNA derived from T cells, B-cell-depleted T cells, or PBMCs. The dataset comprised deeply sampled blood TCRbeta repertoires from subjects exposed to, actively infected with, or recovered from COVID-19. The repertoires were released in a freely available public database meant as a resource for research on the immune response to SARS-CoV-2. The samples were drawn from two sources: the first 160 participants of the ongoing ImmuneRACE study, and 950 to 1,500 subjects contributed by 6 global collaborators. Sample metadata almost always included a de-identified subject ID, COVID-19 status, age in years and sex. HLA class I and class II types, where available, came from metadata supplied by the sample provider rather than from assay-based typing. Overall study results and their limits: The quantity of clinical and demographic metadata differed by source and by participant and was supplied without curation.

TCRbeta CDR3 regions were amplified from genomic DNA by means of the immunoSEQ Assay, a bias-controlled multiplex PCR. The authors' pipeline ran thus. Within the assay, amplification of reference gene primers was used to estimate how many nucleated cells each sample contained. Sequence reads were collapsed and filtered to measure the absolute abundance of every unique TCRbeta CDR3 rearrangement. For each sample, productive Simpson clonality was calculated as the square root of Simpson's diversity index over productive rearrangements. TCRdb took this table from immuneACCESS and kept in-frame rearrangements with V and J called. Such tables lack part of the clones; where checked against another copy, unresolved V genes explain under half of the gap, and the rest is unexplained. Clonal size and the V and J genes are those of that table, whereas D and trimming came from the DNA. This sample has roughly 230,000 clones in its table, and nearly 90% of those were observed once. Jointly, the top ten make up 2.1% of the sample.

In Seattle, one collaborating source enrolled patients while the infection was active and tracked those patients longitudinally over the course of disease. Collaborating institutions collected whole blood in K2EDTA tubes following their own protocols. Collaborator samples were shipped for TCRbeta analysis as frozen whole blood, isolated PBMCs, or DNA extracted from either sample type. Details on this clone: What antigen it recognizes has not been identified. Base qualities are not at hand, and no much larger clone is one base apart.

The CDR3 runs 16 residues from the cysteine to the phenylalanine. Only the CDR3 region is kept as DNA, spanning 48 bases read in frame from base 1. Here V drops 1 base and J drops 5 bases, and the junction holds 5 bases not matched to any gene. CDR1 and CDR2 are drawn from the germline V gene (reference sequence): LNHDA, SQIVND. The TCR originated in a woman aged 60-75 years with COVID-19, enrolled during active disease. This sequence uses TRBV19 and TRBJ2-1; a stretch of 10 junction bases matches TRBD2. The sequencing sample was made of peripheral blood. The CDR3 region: CASSIAVLAGNNEQFF. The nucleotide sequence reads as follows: TGTGCCAGTAGTATAGCGGTACTAGCGGGGAACAATGAGCAGTTCTTC.